Listed below are T cell receptor beta chains from one sample, sequenced in a study of T cell changes during pregnancy in multiple sclerosis. Assay: immunoSEQ multiplex PCR; the TCRdb copy retains only in-frame clones and omits some. Here the sample spans about 75,000 clones, 94% being singletons. The sequences come from CD4+ T cells from peripheral blood mononuclear cells, collected after pregnancy. The receptors were gathered from a female donor with multiple sclerosis, enrolled in a pregnancy study. Each CDR3 is given with its conserved first and last residue. Each record gives: CDR3 length, D gene, V gene, clone size, J gene, CDR3 protein, CDR3 DNA. A D gene is named only where the DNA matches it firmly. Where a row states a size, it is once, few, many or the class of an expanded clone; other rows omit it.

length: 17
D: TRBD1
V: TRBV28
size: -
J: TRBJ2-6
CDR3: CASMVQGAGSGANVLTF
DNA: TGTGCCAGCATGGTACAGGGGGCTGGATCTGGGGCCAACGTCCTGACTTTC

length: 11
D: -
V: TRBV6-1
size: -
J: TRBJ2-5
CDR3: CASSNRETQYF
DNA: TGTGCCAGCAGTAACAGGGAGACCCAGTACTTC

length: 15
D: -
V: TRBV5-6
size: once
J: TRBJ2-5
CDR3: CASSYRGGAAPAEYF
DNA: TGTGCCAGCAGCTACCGCGGAGGGGCTGCCCCGGCGGAGTACTTC

length: 14
D: -
V: TRBV19
size: -
J: TRBJ2-1
CDR3: CASSIVGSYNEQFF
DNA: TGTGCCAGTAGTATAGTTGGCAGCTACAATGAGCAGTTCTTC

length: 15
D: TRBD1
V: TRBV28
size: -
J: TRBJ2-7
CDR3: CASTPSGGPVYEQYF
DNA: TGTGCCAGCACGCCGTCAGGGGGTCCCGTCTACGAGCAGTACTTC

length: 13
D: TRBD2
V: TRBV10-3
size: -
J: TRBJ2-3
CDR3: CAILAGVSDTQYF
DNA: TGTGCCATCCTAGCGGGAGTTTCAGATACGCAGTATTTT

length: 14
D: TRBD2
V: TRBV25-1
size: -
J: TRBJ2-7
CDR3: CASSLAGGTYEQYF
DNA: TGTGCCAGCAGCTTAGCGGGAGGCACCTACGAGCAGTACTTC

length: 17
D: TRBD1
V: TRBV28
size: -
J: TRBJ2-3
CDR3: CASSLTGWGTGTDTQYF
DNA: TGTGCCAGCAGTTTAACAGGCTGGGGGACAGGCACAGATACGCAGTATTTT

length: 14
D: TRBD1
V: TRBV7-3
size: -
J: TRBJ2-1
CDR3: CASSMRTGEGEQFF
DNA: TGTGCCAGCAGCATGCGGACAGGGGAGGGGGAGCAGTTCTTC

length: 12
D: -
V: TRBV27
size: -
J: TRBJ2-7
CDR3: CASSLIGYEQYF
DNA: TGTGCCAGCAGTTTAATCGGTTACGAGCAGTACTTC

length: 14
D: -
V: TRBV10-1
size: -
J: TRBJ2-7
CDR3: CASSGGPSYYEQYF
DNA: TGCGCCAGCAGTGGAGGGCCCAGTTACTACGAGCAGTACTTC

length: 16
D: -
V: TRBV6-5
size: -
J: TRBJ1-5
CDR3: CASSYSSPGVNQPQHF
DNA: TGTGCCAGCAGTTACTCGAGTCCAGGGGTCAATCAGCCCCAGCATTTT

length: 14
D: -
V: TRBV28
size: -
J: TRBJ2-7
CDR3: CASRTSGKFYEQYF
DNA: TGTGCCAGCAGGACGTCAGGGAAGTTCTACGAGCAGTACTTC

length: 12
D: -
V: TRBV30
size: -
J: TRBJ1-2
CDR3: CAWSETGYGYTF
DNA: TGTGCCTGGAGTGAGACGGGGTACGGCTACACCTTC

length: 12
D: TRBD1
V: TRBV28
size: -
J: TRBJ2-7
CDR3: CASIQGAREQYF
DNA: TGTGCCAGCATTCAGGGGGCAAGAGAGCAGTACTTC

length: 13
D: TRBD2
V: TRBV10-2
size: -
J: TRBJ2-7
CDR3: CASSTSGGYEQYF
DNA: TGCGCCAGTTCGACTAGCGGGGGTTACGAGCAGTACTTC